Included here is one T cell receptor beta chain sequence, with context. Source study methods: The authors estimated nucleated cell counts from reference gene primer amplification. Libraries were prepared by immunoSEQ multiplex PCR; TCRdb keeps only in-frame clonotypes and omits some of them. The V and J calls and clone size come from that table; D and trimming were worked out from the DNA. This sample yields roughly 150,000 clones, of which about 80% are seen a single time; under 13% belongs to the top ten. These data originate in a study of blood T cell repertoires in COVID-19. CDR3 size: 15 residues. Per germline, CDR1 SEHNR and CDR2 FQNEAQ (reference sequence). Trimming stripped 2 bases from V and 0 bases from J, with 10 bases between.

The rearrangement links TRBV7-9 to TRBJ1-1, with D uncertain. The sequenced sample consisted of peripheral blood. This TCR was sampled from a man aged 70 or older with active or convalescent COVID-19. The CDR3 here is CASSLTGILNTEAFF. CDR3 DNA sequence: TGTGCCAGCAGCTTAACGGGGATACTGAACACTGAAGCTTTCTTT.